The entry below gives a single T cell receptor (beta chain) sequence along with its context. Its antigen is unknown. Base qualities are missing; no much larger clone stands one base away. The source of the sample is a study of blood T cell repertoires in COVID-19 (dated by TCRdb to 2018 to 2020). With regard to the full study: Samples from collaborators originated in the United States, Italy and Spain and spanned both the acute and convalescent phases of COVID-19. The samples were drawn from two sources: the first 160 participants of the ongoing ImmuneRACE study, and fewer than 1,500 subjects contributed by 6 global collaborators. The dataset comprised deeply sampled blood TCRbeta repertoires from subjects exposed to, actively infected with, or recovered from COVID-19. The material from the prospective study consisted of cDNA or gDNA derived from T cells, B-cell-depleted T cells, or PBMCs. The sample metadata nearly always contained a de-identified subject ID, COVID-19 status, age in years and sex. The repertoires were released in a freely available public database meant as a resource for research on the immune response to SARS-CoV-2. Where available, HLA class I and class II types were obtained from metadata supplied by the sample provider rather than from assay-based typing. Broad study findings and their caveats: How much clinical and demographic metadata was included differed by source and by participant, and the metadata was provided uncurated.

From the germline V gene (reference sequence), CDR1 is MNHEY and CDR2 is SMNVEV. V lost 10 bases and J lost 8 bases, and the count of bases not matched to a germline gene is 9. From cysteine to phenylalanine, the CDR3 is 14 amino acids long. Only the CDR3 region is kept as DNA, spanning 42 bases read in frame from base 1. TCRbeta CDR3 regions were amplified from genomic DNA using the immunoSEQ Assay, a bias-controlled multiplex PCR. The source study handled its data this way. Within the assay, amplification of reference gene primers was used to estimate how many nucleated cells each sample contained. To quantify the absolute abundance of each unique TCRbeta CDR3 rearrangement, sequence reads were collapsed and filtered. Productive Simpson clonality was computed per sample as the square root of Simpson's diversity index over productive rearrangements. The source is immuneACCESS, and TCRdb retained only in-frame sequences with V and J called. Part of the clones is not carried over; for the studies checked, unresolved V genes explain less than half of this, and the remainder is unexplained. From that table come the V and J calls and clone size; the DNA was used to work out D and trimming. In all, the sample holds about 98,000 clones, and about 85% of those were seen once. The biggest ten clones account for 2% to 2.5% of the sample.

The collaborating institutions used their own protocols to collect whole blood in K2EDTA tubes. For TCRbeta analysis, collaborator samples were shipped as frozen whole blood, as isolated PBMCs, or as DNA extracted from either sample type. Specimen: peripheral blood. The TCR comes from a man aged 45 to 65 with active COVID-19. The sequence joins TRBV27 to TRBJ2-1, with TRBD2 matching 12 junction bases. CDR3 reads: CATSRLAGGDEQFF. The nucleotide sequence reads as follows: TGTGCCACCTCTAGGCTAGCGGGGGGGGATGAGCAGTTCTTC.